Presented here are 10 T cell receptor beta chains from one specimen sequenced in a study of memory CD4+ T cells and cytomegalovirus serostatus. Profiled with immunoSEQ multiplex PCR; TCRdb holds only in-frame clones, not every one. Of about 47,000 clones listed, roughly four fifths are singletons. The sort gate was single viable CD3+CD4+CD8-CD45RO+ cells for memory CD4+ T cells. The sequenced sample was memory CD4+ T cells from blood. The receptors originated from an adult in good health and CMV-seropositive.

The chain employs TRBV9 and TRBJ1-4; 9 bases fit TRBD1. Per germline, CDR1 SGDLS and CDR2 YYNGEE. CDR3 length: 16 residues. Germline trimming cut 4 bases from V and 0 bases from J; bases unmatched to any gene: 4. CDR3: CASSWTGDATNEKLFF. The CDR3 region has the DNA TGTGCCAGCAGCTGGACAGGGGATGCAACTAATGAAAAACTGTTTTTT.

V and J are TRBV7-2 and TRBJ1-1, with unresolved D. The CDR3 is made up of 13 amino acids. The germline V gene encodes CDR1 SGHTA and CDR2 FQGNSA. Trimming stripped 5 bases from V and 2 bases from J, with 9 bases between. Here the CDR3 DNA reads TGTGCCAGCAGCGTCCCAGATAACACTGAAGCTTTCTTT. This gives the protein CASSVPDNTEAFF.

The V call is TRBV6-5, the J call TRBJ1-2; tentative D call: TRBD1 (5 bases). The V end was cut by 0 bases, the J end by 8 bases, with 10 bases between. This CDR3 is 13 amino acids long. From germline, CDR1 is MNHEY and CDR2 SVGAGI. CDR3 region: CASSYSNRQGYTF. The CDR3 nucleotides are TGTGCCAGCAGTTACTCGAACAGGCAGGGCTACACCTTC.

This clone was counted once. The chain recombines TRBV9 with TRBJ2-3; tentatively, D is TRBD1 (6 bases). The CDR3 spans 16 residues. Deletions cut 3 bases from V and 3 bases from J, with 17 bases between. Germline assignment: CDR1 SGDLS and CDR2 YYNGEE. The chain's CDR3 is CASSAIGGDETDTQYF. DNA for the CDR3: TGTGCCAGCAGCGCCATAGGGGGAGATGAGACAGATACGCAGTATTTT.

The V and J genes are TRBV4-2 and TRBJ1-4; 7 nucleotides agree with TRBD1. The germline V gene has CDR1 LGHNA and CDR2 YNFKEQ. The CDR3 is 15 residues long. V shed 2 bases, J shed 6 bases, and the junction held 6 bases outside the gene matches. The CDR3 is CASSQNRGGDEKLFF. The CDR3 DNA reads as TGTGCCAGCAGCCAAAACAGGGGAGGGGATGAAAAACTGTTTTTT.

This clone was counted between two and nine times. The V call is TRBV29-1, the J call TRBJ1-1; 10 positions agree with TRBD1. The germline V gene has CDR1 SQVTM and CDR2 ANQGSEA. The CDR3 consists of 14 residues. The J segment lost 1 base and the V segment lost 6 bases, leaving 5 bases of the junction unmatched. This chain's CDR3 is CSVTGGSGNTEAFF. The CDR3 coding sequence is TGCAGCGTGACAGGGGGCAGCGGGAACACTGAAGCTTTCTTT.

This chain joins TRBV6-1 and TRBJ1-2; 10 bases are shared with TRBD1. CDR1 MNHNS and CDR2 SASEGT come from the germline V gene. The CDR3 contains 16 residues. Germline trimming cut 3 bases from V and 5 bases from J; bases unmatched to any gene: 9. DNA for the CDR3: TGTGCCAGCAGTGACATGATTGGACAGGGGGGATATGGCTACACCTTC. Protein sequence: CASSDMIGQGGYGYTF.

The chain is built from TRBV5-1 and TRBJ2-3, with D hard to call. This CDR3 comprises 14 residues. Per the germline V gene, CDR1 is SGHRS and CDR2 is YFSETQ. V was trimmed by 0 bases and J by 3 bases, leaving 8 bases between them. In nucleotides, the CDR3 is TGCGCCAGCAGCTTGGACAGATCGACAGATACGCAGTATTTT. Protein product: CASSLDRSTDTQYF.

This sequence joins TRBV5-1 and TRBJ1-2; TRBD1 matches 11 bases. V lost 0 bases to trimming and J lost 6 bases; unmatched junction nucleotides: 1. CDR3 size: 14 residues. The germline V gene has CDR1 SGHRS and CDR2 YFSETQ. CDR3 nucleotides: TGCGCCAGCAGCTTGGGGACAGGGGGCGATGGCTACACCTTC. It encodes CASSLGTGGDGYTF.

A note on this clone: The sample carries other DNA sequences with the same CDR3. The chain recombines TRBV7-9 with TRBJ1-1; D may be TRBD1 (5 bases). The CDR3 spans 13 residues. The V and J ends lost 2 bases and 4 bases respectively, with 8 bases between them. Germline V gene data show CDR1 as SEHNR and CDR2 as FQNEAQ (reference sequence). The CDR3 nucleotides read TGTGCCAGCAGCTTAACGGGGGGCACTGAAGCTTTCTTT. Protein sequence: CASSLTGGTEAFF.